This passage covers 12 T cell receptor beta chains from one sample sequenced in a study of T cells after yellow fever vaccination. TCRdb itself ran the 5' RACE reads through MiXCR, one entry per CDR3 protein. The table lists about 74,000 distinct CDR3 sequences, around 7% of them singletons. The sequencing used CD8+ T cells sorted from PBMCs, collected 5 days after the first yellow fever vaccination. The receptors derive from a man in his late teens or twenties who received the YFV17D yellow fever vaccine.

This clonotype came up many times. The chain is built from TRBV4-1 and TRBJ1-1; TRBD1 matches 8 bases. Germline V gene data show CDR1 as MGHRA and CDR2 as YSYEKL. The CDR3 has 16 amino acids. V lost 5 bases and J lost 1; bases outside the gene matches: 9. The CDR3: CASSDLLGTGNTEAFF. In nucleotides, the CDR3 is TGCGCCAGCAGCGACCTATTAGGGACAGGGAACACTGAAGCTTTCTTT.

In this sample, this clonotype turned up many times. This chain connects TRBV7-9 to TRBJ2-3; no definite D call. The V gene lost 8 bases and the J gene lost 0 bases, with 6 bases spanning the gap. The CDR3 is 12 residues long. Germline lookup yields CDR1 SEHNR and CDR2 FQNEAQ (reference sequence). CDR3 nucleotide sequence: TGTGCCAGCCCTCTTAGCACAGATACGCAGTATTTT. It codes for CASPLSTDTQYF.

There are many counts of this clonotype. The chain links TRBV27 to TRBJ1-5; 9 nucleotides agree with TRBD1. The CDR3 contains 17 residues. The ends lost 3 bases at V and 2 bases at J; junction bases unmatched: 8. Per the germline V gene, CDR1 is MNHEY and CDR2 is SMNVEV (reference sequence). The chain's CDR3 is CASSFRGTGRGNQPQHF. The CDR3, as DNA: TGTGCCAGCAGTTTTAGAGGGACAGGGCGGGGCAATCAGCCCCAGCATTTT.

This clonotype was found many times. The chain uses TRBV4-1 and TRBJ2-3; D is uncertain. The CDR3 spans 16 residues. Germline values: CDR1 MGHRA, CDR2 YSYEKL. V gave up 0 bases and J gave up 3 bases, with 13 bases separating them. The chain's CDR3 is CASSQDSGFSTDTQYF. CDR3 nucleotides: TGCGCCAGCAGCCAAGATAGTGGTTTCTCTACAGATACGCAGTATTTT.

The CDR3 is CASSLAGASEADTQYF. CDR3 nucleotides: TGTGCCAGCAGCTTGGCCGGGGCTAGCGAGGCAGATACGCAGTATTTT. The chain has TRBV5-4 and TRBJ2-3, with D maybe TRBD2 (6 bases). Trimming left V 0 bases short and J 4 bases short, with 15 bases between. Germline loops: CDR1 SGHNT, CDR2 YYREEE (reference sequence). The CDR3 runs 16 residues.

This clonotype was detected ten times or more. The V call is TRBV12-3 or TRBV12-4, the J call TRBJ2-7, with 8 bases aligning to TRBD2. The CDR3 has 14 amino acids. V was clipped by 5 bases and J by 5 bases; unmatched bases: 8. CDR3 nucleotide sequence: TGTGCCAGCAGTCTCCTCGGGGGGGACGACGAGCAGTACGTC. Translation gives CASSLLGGDDEQYV.

This clonotype was counted only a few times. This chain links TRBV4-2 with TRBJ2-1; TRBD2 matches 9 bases. The germline V gene encodes CDR1 LGHNA and CDR2 YNFKEQ. Trimming at V came to 4 bases and at J to 7 bases, leaving 14 bases not matched to a gene. The CDR3 spans 17 residues. For the CDR3, the DNA is TGTGCCAGCAGCCCCCGGGGAAGCGGGGGGTTTAGTAATGAGCAGTTCTTC. Translated, it gives CASSPRGSGGFSNEQFF.

V gene TRBV7-7 combines with J gene TRBJ2-7; D is undetermined. Per germline, CDR1 SSHAT and CDR2 FNYEAQ (reference sequence). This CDR3 is built from 15 residues. The CDR3 is CASSLPPNSSYEQYV. The DNA for the CDR3 is TGTGCTAGCAGCTTACCCCCAAATTCCTCCTACGAGCAGTACGTC.

The chain has TRBV4-1 and TRBJ2-3; the D call may be TRBD1 or TRBD2 (5 bases each). V lost 1 base, J lost 0 bases, and 11 bases lay in between. The CDR3 consists of 16 residues. Looked up from germline, CDR1 is MGHRA and CDR2 is YSYEKL. This chain's CDR3 is CASSQAGTTSTDTQYF. The CDR3 DNA follows: TGCGCCAGCAGCCAAGCTGGGACCACTAGCACAGATACGCAGTATTTT.

This sequence joins TRBV9 and TRBJ2-3; D is ambiguous. Trimming stripped 0 bases from V and 3 bases from J, with 8 bases between. CDR1 and CDR2 (germline): SGDLS, YYNGEE. CDR3 length: 14 residues. This CDR3 reads CASSVEVVTDTQYF. The CDR3 DNA follows: TGTGCCAGCAGCGTAGAAGTGGTTACAGATACGCAGTATTTT.

This clonotype was observed a handful of times. The CDR3 nucleotides read TGTGCCAGCAGCTTCGGGACAGTGGTAAATGAGCAGTTCTTC. Translation: CASSFGTVVNEQFF. The chain combines TRBV7-6 with TRBJ2-1; TRBD1 agrees at 7 bases. V lost 3 bases and J lost 7; bases outside the gene matches: 6. CDR1 and CDR2 (germline): SGHVS, FNYEAQ. The CDR3 contains 14 residues. Variable domain in full (rest from reference TRBV7-6 and TRBJ2-1): GAGVSQSPRYKVTKRGQDVALRCDPISGHVSLYWYRQALGQGPEFLTYFNYEAQQDKSGLPNDRFSAERPEGSISTLTIQRTEQRDSAMYRCASSFGTVVNEQFFGPGTRLTVL.

This clonotype occurred many times. The J gene is TRBJ2-1, the V gene TRBV6-2 or TRBV6-3; 9 bases align to TRBD2. The CDR3 has 16 residues. The germline CDR1 and CDR2 sequences are MNHEY and SVGEGT. The J segment lost 3 bases and the V segment lost 4 bases, leaving 7 bases of the junction unmatched. The CDR3: CASSSFLAGDYNEQFF. The CDR3 nucleotides are TGTGCCAGCAGTTCGTTCTTAGCGGGGGACTACAATGAGCAGTTCTTC.